This entry lists 17 T cell receptor beta chains sequenced from one sample in a study of CD8 T cells in Susac syndrome. An input of roughly 0.5 to 1 ug of RNA was subjected to reverse transcription using random hexamers. TCRdb processed the immunoSEQ multiplex PCR reads anew with MiXCR; each CDR3 protein has one entry. Among 95,000 to 150,000 distinct CDR3 sequences listed, about 95% were seen once. Specimen: CD8+ T cells from PBMCs. These receptors originate from a human donor with Susac syndrome.

This CDR3 is CASTNDGYEQYF. The CDR3 nucleotides are TGCGCCAGTACCAACGACGGCTACGAGCAGTACTTC. The chain carries TRBV5-1 and TRBJ2-7; D gene unclear. CDR3 length: 12 residues. Trimming left V 8 bases short and J 3 bases short, with 12 bases between. The germline V gene has CDR1 SGHRS and CDR2 YFSETQ.

The gene calls are TRBV12-3 or TRBV12-4 and TRBJ2-2; D could derive from TRBD1 or TRBD2 (6 bases each). V was shortened by 8 bases and J by 6 bases, with 19 bases between the two germline ends. The CDR3 sequence is 15 residues long. The CDR3 region is CASGWSEGVAGELFF. The DNA of the CDR3 is TGTGCCAGCGGATGGTCGGAGGGGGTGGCCGGGGAGCTGTTTTTT.

V and J are TRBV29-1 and TRBJ1-1, with D unresolved. This CDR3 has 12 amino acids. CDR1 is SQVTM and CDR2 is ANQGSEA in the germline V gene. Trimming removed 5 bases at V and 0 bases at J, with 7 bases between. The CDR3 sequence is CSVLQMNTEAFF. CDR3 sequence (DNA): TGCAGCGTTTTACAAATGAACACTGAAGCTTTCTTT.

The chain has TRBV18 and TRBJ2-3, with TRBD1 as a possible D gene (5 bases). The germline gives CDR1 KGHSH, CDR2 LQKENI. Trimming took 1 base from V and 1 from J, leaving 30 bases between them. The length of the CDR3 is 22 residues. CDR3 in DNA: TGTGCCAGCTCACCACAGGGGCCCATAACTATGCCCGGAGCCGGACGCACAGATACGCAGTATTTT. It encodes CASSPQGPITMPGAGRTDTQYF.

Written as DNA, the CDR3 is TGTGCCAGCAGCCCCCGGGACGGCTCCTCTGGGGCCAACGTCCTGACTTTC. Protein: CASSPRDGSSGANVLTF. The chain recombines TRBV9 with TRBJ2-6; D is tentatively TRBD1 or TRBD2 (5 bases each). Germline assignment: CDR1 SGDLS and CDR2 YYNGEE. V was trimmed by 4 bases and J by 0 bases, leaving 14 bases between them. The CDR3 runs 17 residues.

The chain is built from TRBV9 and TRBJ2-7; the D gene is possibly TRBD1 (5 bases). The length of the CDR3 is 12 residues. Trimming cost V 3 bases and J 5 bases, with 9 bases left between them. The germline V gene has CDR1 SGDLS and CDR2 YYNGEE. The CDR3 nucleotides read TGTGCCAGCAGCGCCTCAGGGAACGAGCAGTACTTC. This translates into CASSASGNEQYF.

The genes are TRBV29-1 and TRBJ2-7, with 10 positions matching TRBD1. V dropped 1 base and J dropped 6; count of bases not matched to a gene: 9. CDR1 and CDR2 (germline): SQVTM, ANQGSEA. This CDR3 is 15 amino acids long. Written as DNA, the CDR3 is TGCAGCGTTGAAGGTCCGGGACAGGGGAGTAGCGAGCAGTACTTC. It specifies CSVEGPGQGSSEQYF.

The chain is built from TRBV20-1 and TRBJ2-2; TRBD1 matches at 8 bases. Germline V gives CDR1 DFQATT, CDR2 SNEGSKA (reference sequence). The CDR3 contains 15 residues. Trimming removed 3 bases from V and 7 bases from J; junction bases left unmatched: 10. The CDR3: CSASTLQGVGGELFF. The CDR3 DNA follows: TGCAGTGCTAGTACGCTACAGGGGGTTGGCGGGGAGCTGTTTTTT.

This chain links TRBV3-1 with TRBJ2-2, with a tentative D call TRBD1 (5 bases). This CDR3 has 16 residues. Per germline, CDR1 LGHDT and CDR2 YNNKEL (reference sequence). V dropped 0 bases and J dropped 4 bases, with 12 bases sitting between them. The DNA for the CDR3 is TGTGCCAGCAGCCAAGAAGGTTCAGGGTTCACCGGGGAGCTGTTTTTT. The encoded protein is CASSQEGSGFTGELFF. Full variable domain (rest looked up from reference TRBV3-1 and TRBJ2-2): DTAVSQTPKYLVTQMGNDKSIKCEQNLGHDTMYWYKQDSKKFLKIMFSYNNKELIINETVPNRFSPKSPDKAHLNLHINSLELGDSAVYFCASSQEGSGFTGELFFGEGSRLTVL.

The chain links TRBV4-1 to TRBJ1-1, with no clear D. V was pared by 5 bases and J by 2 bases, with 9 bases between. The CDR3 is 13 amino acids. Germline lookup yields CDR1 MGHRA and CDR2 YSYEKL. Here the CDR3 DNA reads TGCGCCAGCAGCGCCCCGGGCAACACTGAAGCTTTCTTT. The encoded protein is CASSAPGNTEAFF.

This chain connects TRBV29-1 to TRBJ2-2; no clear D gene. V was cut by 3 bases and J by 0 bases, with 5 bases left in between. The V gene's germline CDR1 is SQVTM and CDR2 ANQGSEA. This CDR3 comprises 13 residues. CDR3 DNA: TGCAGCGTTGACAGTACGAACACCGGGGAGCTGTTTTTT. Translation gives CSVDSTNTGELFF.

V is TRBV12-3 or TRBV12-4 and J is TRBJ1-2; tentatively, D is TRBD1 (6 bases). The CDR3 length is 16 residues. Trimming removed 5 bases at V and 5 bases at J, with 21 bases between. CDR3 bases: TGTGCCAGCAGTCGGGACACGATAAGTGATCCGTATGGCTACACCTTC. Encoded protein: CASSRDTISDPYGYTF.

A single count supports this clonotype. The chain has TRBV11-2 and TRBJ2-5; the D gene is possibly TRBD2 (5 bases). Germline assignment: CDR1 SGHAT and CDR2 FQNNGV. The V gene lost 4 bases and the J gene lost 1 base, with 10 bases spanning the gap. This CDR3 region has 14 residues. The CDR3 loop reads CASSSFGVQETQYF. The CDR3 region has the DNA TGTGCCAGCAGCTCCTTCGGGGTCCAAGAGACCCAGTACTTC.

The chain couples TRBV9 to TRBJ2-7; D may match TRBD1 or TRBD2 (5 bases each). Trimming removed 0 bases from V and 1 base from J, with 11 bases in between. Per germline, CDR1 SGDLS and CDR2 YYNGEE. The CDR3 extends over 15 amino acids. CDR3 in DNA: TGTGCCAGCAGCGTAGGTTGGGGACGGTCCTACGAGCAGTACTTC. Its translation is CASSVGWGRSYEQYF.

The V and J genes are TRBV9 and TRBJ2-3; maybe TRBD2 (7 bases). CDR1 and CDR2 (germline): SGDLS, YYNGEE. V was cut by 4 bases and J by 6 bases, with 21 bases left in between. The CDR3 runs to 16 residues. In nucleotides, the CDR3 is TGTGCCAGCAGCTTAGGGGACGGGGGGCCAGGGGATACGCAGTATTTT. It specifies CASSLGDGGPGDTQYF.

The chain recombines TRBV13 with TRBJ2-5, with 9 bases that match TRBD1. The CDR3 runs to 14 residues. The ends lost 5 bases at V and 3 bases at J; junction bases unmatched: 4. Germline values: CDR1 PRHDT, CDR2 FYEKMQ (reference sequence). As DNA, the CDR3 is TGTGCCAGCAGCAACCGGGACAGGGAAGAGACCCAGTACTTC. It yields the protein CASSNRDREETQYF. Full variable domain (outside the CDR3, taken from reference TRBV13 and TRBJ2-5): AAGVIQSPRHLIKEKRETATLKCYPIPRHDTVYWYQQGPGQDPQFLISFYEKMQSDKGSIPDRFSAQQFSDYHSELNMSSLELGDSALYFCASSNRDREETQYFGPGTRLLVL.

The V call is TRBV13, the J call TRBJ1-1; TRBD1 agrees at 9 bases. This CDR3 is 15 amino acids long. V was clipped by 6 bases and J by 6 bases; unmatched bases: 11. Germline V gene sequence: CDR1 PRHDT, CDR2 FYEKMQ (reference sequence). DNA of the CDR3: TGTGCCAGCAGTCAGATACAGGGGGCCGTCGCTGAAGCTTTCTTT. This gives the protein CASSQIQGAVAEAFF.